The source of this T cell receptor beta chain is a study of T cell repertoires in cytomegalovirus infection. Study-wide context: Evidence of both CMV infection and a matching HLA type came from public TCR beta signatures. Notes on the study in general: Adding up the frequency of public TCR beta families identified people who carried CMV plus the relevant HLA.

One entry per CDR3 protein results from TCRdb running MiXCR on the reads. The data hold approximately 140,000 distinct CDR3 sequences, with 8% to 9% observed a single time. CDR3 length: 14 residues. Germline V CDR1 and CDR2: MNHEY, SVGEGT. With 5 bases removed from V and 6 bases from J, the gap between germline ends came to 17 bases. This clonotype came up a few times. Its antigen remains unidentified. Material for sequencing was PBMCs. This receptor was obtained from a human donor in good health (CMV status not recorded). Some clones in this sample may be carry-over from other donors' samples. The chain recombines TRBV6-2 or TRBV6-3 with TRBJ2-7; D may be TRBD2 (6 bases). As DNA, the CDR3 is TGTGCCAGCAGTCCGGAGACGTGGAGGGGCGAGCAGTACTTC. It translates to CASSPETWRGEQYF.